These 28 T cell receptor beta chains originate from one sample sequenced in a study of T cells in tuberculosis. Some clones are missing from TCRdb's copy, which holds only in-frame ones; the method was immunoSEQ multiplex PCR. This sample has tens of thousands of clones, with roughly 94% found just once. Time point given: new active TB diagnosis, blood taken before or within 7 days of starting treatment. Sequencing was performed on PBMCs, taken at tuberculosis diagnosis. These receptor sequences come from an adult with tuberculosis. Some clones in this sample may be carry-over from other donors' samples.

The chain combines TRBV9 with TRBJ1-1; D call uncertain. CDR1 is SGDLS and CDR2 is YYNGEE in the germline V gene. The V end lost 0 bases, the J end lost 2 bases, and 17 bases lay between the germline ends. The CDR3 has 17 amino acids. As DNA, the CDR3 is TGTGCCAGCAGCGTAGGTTTATTCCTAGGTCAAAACACTGAAGCTTTCTTT. Its protein is CASSVGLFLGQNTEAFF.

The J gene is TRBJ2-7, the V gene TRBV5-1, with D unresolved. The germline V gene has CDR1 SGHRS and CDR2 YFSETQ. The V gene lost 0 bases and the J gene lost 2 bases, with 6 bases spanning the gap. The CDR3 is made up of 13 amino acids. Here the CDR3 reads CASSLAVTYEQYF. Written as DNA, the CDR3 is TGCGCCAGCAGCTTGGCTGTAACCTACGAGCAGTACTTC.

V and J are TRBV5-1 and TRBJ2-7, with D possibly matching TRBD1 (6 bases). Trimming shortened V by 0 bases and J by 3 bases, and 13 bases separated the two germline ends. The CDR3 covers 15 residues. Germline loops: CDR1 SGHRS, CDR2 YFSETQ. CDR3 protein: CASSLGLTGIYEQYF. CDR3 DNA: TGCGCCAGCAGCTTGGGACTTACAGGGATCTACGAGCAGTACTTC.

The rearrangement links TRBV6-1 to TRBJ1-1, with 12 bases matching TRBD1. Per germline, CDR1 MNHNS and CDR2 SASEGT. CDR3 length: 17 amino acids. With 3 bases clipped from V and 4 bases from J, the junction kept 9 bases outside the gene matches. CDR3 residues: CASSDPGQGAVSTEAFF. The CDR3 DNA sequence: TGTGCCAGCAGTGATCCGGGACAGGGGGCCGTGAGCACTGAAGCTTTCTTT.

The V gene is TRBV5-1, the J gene TRBJ2-5; D is undetermined. This CDR3 has 12 amino acids. The germline V and J ends were trimmed by 1 base and 5 bases, with 6 bases remaining between them. Germline V lookup: CDR1 SGHRS, CDR2 YFSETQ. The CDR3 here is CASSLPEETQYF. CDR3 nucleotide sequence: TGCGCCAGCAGCTTGCCTGAGGAGACCCAGTACTTC.

This clone was counted a single time. The gene calls are TRBV19 and TRBJ2-1; the match to TRBD2 covers 8 bases. The CDR3 sequence is 15 residues long. Germline values: CDR1 LNHDA, CDR2 SQIVND (reference sequence). V lost 0 bases and J lost 8; bases outside the gene matches: 6. The DNA for the CDR3 is TGTGCCAGTAGTATAGATGGGACTAGGGTCTATGAGCAGTTCTTC. This codes for CASSIDGTRVYEQFF.

V and J are TRBV7-2 and TRBJ1-2; TRBD1 matches 9 bases. Germline CDR1 is SGHTA and CDR2 is FQGNSA. This CDR3 spans 16 amino acids. The trim removed 5 bases at V and 8 bases at J, leaving 15 bases unmatched. The CDR3 coding sequence is TGTGCCAGCAGCGCCGACCCGGGACAGGGTATTTGGGGCTACACCTTC. Protein product: CASSADPGQGIWGYTF. Looking up the rest from reference TRBV7-2 and TRBJ1-2 gives the full variable domain: GAGVSQSPSNKVTEKGKDVELRCDPISGHTALYWYRQSLGQGLEFLIYFQGNSAPDKSGLPSDRFSAERTGGSVSTLTIQRTQQEDSAVYLCASSADPGQGIWGYTFGSGTRLTVV.

This rearrangement joins TRBV5-1 to TRBJ1-3; D remains unclear. CDR1 SGHRS and CDR2 YFSETQ come from the germline V gene. The V end lost 0 bases, the J end lost 0 bases, and 10 bases lay between the germline ends. The length of the CDR3 is 16 residues. The CDR3 spells CASSLAGSISGNTIYF. The CDR3 nucleotides read TGCGCCAGCAGCTTGGCTGGCAGTATCTCTGGAAACACCATATATTTT.

The chain is built from TRBV4-2 and TRBJ2-1; the D gene is possibly TRBD2 (6 bases). Looked up from germline, CDR1 is LGHNA and CDR2 is YNFKEQ. V was shortened by 0 bases and J by 6 bases, with 21 bases between the two germline ends. CDR3 length equals 18 residues. As DNA, the CDR3 is TGTGCCAGCAGCCAAGATACTAGCTCCTGGATCTCTGTCAATGAGCAGTTCTTC. Its translation: CASSQDTSSWISVNEQFF.

The V and J genes are TRBV9 and TRBJ1-1; the D gene is possibly TRBD1 (5 bases). Deletions cut 3 bases from V and 1 base from J, with 22 bases between. The CDR3 is 18 amino acids. From germline, CDR1 is SGDLS and CDR2 YYNGEE. The CDR3 loop reads CASSGKRGHSQSNTEAFF. The DNA of the CDR3 is TGTGCCAGCAGCGGAAAGCGGGGCCACAGCCAGTCGAACACTGAAGCTTTCTTT.

This chain connects TRBV29-1 to TRBJ2-3, with D possibly being TRBD1 (6 bases). Germline V gene data show CDR1 as SQVTM and CDR2 as ANQGSEA. Trimming shortened V by 7 bases and J by 2 bases, and 13 bases separated the two germline ends. This CDR3 region has 13 residues. CDR3 bases: TGCAGCGCCAAAGGGGGTCTCACAGATACGCAGTATTTT. Its protein is CSAKGGLTDTQYF.

The rearrangement links TRBV29-1 to TRBJ2-3; 7 nucleotides agree with TRBD1. Germline V lookup: CDR1 SQVTM, CDR2 ANQGSEA. The CDR3 length is 15 residues. The ends lost 6 bases at V and 0 bases at J; junction bases unmatched: 9. The CDR3 sequence is CSVGQSIFSTDTQYF. The CDR3 DNA sequence: TGCAGCGTGGGACAGTCCATTTTTAGCACAGATACGCAGTATTTT.

The chain is built from TRBV2 and TRBJ2-3; 9 positions match TRBD2. Germline V gene lookup returns CDR1 SNHLY and CDR2 FYNNEI. The CDR3 has 14 residues. V shed 6 bases, J shed 6 bases, and the junction held 7 bases outside the gene matches. The CDR3 loop is CASRDAGGRDTQYF. In DNA form, the CDR3 reads TGTGCCAGCAGAGACGCGGGGGGGCGGGATACGCAGTATTTT. The variable domain in full, completed from reference TRBV2 and TRBJ2-3, reads EPEVTQTPSHQVTQMGQEVILRCVPISNHLYFYWYRQILGQKVEFLVSFYNNEISEKSEIFDDQFSVERPDGSNFTLKIRSTKLEDSAMYFCASRDAGGRDTQYFGPGTRLTVL.

The V and J genes are TRBV15 and TRBJ1-1, with D possibly being TRBD1 (5 bases). The ends were cut back, 0 bases at V and 1 base at J, with 12 bases in the middle. Germline V gives CDR1 LNHNV, CDR2 YYDKDF (reference sequence). The CDR3 runs to 16 residues. The CDR3 region has the DNA TGTGCCACCAGCAGAGAAGCAACAGGCGGGAACACTGAAGCTTTCTTT. Its translation: CATSREATGGNTEAFF.

The chain combines TRBV11-2 with TRBJ1-4, with D possibly being TRBD1 (5 bases). The CDR3 spans 14 residues. V dropped 2 bases and J dropped 8 bases, with 12 bases sitting between them. Germline CDR1 SGHAT, CDR2 FQNNGV. CDR3 sequence: CASSLTGSREKLFF. DNA of the CDR3: TGTGCCAGCAGCTTAACAGGCTCTAGGGAAAAACTGTTTTTT. The entire variable domain, with the rest obtained from reference TRBV11-2 and TRBJ1-4, is as follows: EAGVAQSPRYKIIEKRQSVAFWCNPISGHATLYWYQQILGQGPKLLIQFQNNGVVDDSQLPKDRFSAERLKGVDSTLKIQPAKLEDSAVYLCASSLTGSREKLFFGSGTQLSVL.

The rearrangement joins TRBV5-4 to TRBJ1-1, with D tentatively TRBD1 (6 bases). The CDR3 sequence is 17 residues long. CDR1 and CDR2 (germline): SGHNT, YYREEE (reference sequence). V was trimmed by 6 bases and J by 4 bases, leaving 25 bases between them. The CDR3 DNA is TGTGCCAGCACCATGGGAGGGACGAGGTTAGGGGGCACTGAAGCTTTCTTT. Protein: CASTMGGTRLGGTEAFF.

This chain uses TRBV5-8 with TRBJ1-4; D unresolved. In germline, CDR1 is SGHTS, CDR2 YDEGEE. V was pared by 3 bases and J by 6 bases, with 9 bases between. The length of the CDR3 is 13 residues. CDR3 DNA sequence: TGTGCCAGCAGCTACGCACGGTATGAAAAACTGTTTTTT. This gives the protein CASSYARYEKLFF.

The rearrangement links TRBV6-5 to TRBJ1-2; 7 bases are shared with TRBD1. Germline CDR1 and CDR2: MNHEY and SVGAGI. Trimming cost V 6 bases and J 7 bases; bases outside gene matches: 14. The CDR3 totals 15 residues. The DNA for the CDR3 is TGTGCCAGCAGCCTCAAGACAGGGTTTGCGGGTGGCTACACCTTC. Residues: CASSLKTGFAGGYTF.

The genes are TRBV30 and TRBJ2-1; the match to TRBD2 covers 11 bases. V gave up 7 bases and J gave up 10 bases; unmatched junction bases: 9. Germline V CDR1 and CDR2: GTSNPN, SVGIG (reference sequence). The CDR3 is 13 residues long. Here the CDR3 reads CAFLAGGGGEQFF. Here the CDR3 DNA reads TGTGCCTTCCTAGCGGGGGGCGGCGGAGAGCAGTTCTTC.

This rearrangement joins TRBV6-4 to TRBJ2-3; 9 positions match TRBD2. CDR3 length: 14 residues. Germline trimming cut 6 bases from V and 2 bases from J; bases unmatched to any gene: 3. Per the germline V gene, CDR1 is MRHNA and CDR2 is SNTAGT. CDR3 sequence: CASRRTSVTDTQYF. CDR3 in DNA: TGTGCCAGCAGACGGACTAGCGTCACAGATACGCAGTATTTT.

Concerning this clone: At one boundary the junction diverges from the germline segment, which might be a read error. The identical CDR3 is also encoded by other nucleotide sequences in the sample. This chain uses TRBV2 with TRBJ2-1, with 7 nucleotides matching TRBD2. Germline V gene sequence: CDR1 SNHLY, CDR2 FYNNEI. This CDR3 has 13 residues. In DNA, the CDR3 is TGTGCCAGCACTCCGGGGGACTACAATGAGCAATTCTTC. Its protein is CASTPGDYNEQFF.

The chain carries TRBV7-8 and TRBJ2-4; tentative D call: TRBD2 (6 bases). The CDR3 loop spans 13 amino acids. With 1 base removed from V and 8 bases from J, the gap between germline ends came to 9 bases. Looked up from germline, CDR1 is SGHVS and CDR2 is FQNEAQ. The CDR3 sequence: CASSLGRRDIQYF. The CDR3 DNA reads as TGTGCCAGCAGCTTAGGCAGGAGGGACATTCAGTACTTC. Combining the CDR3 with reference TRBV7-8 and TRBJ2-4 gives the whole variable domain GAGVSQSPRYKVAKRGQDVALRCDPISGHVSLFWYQQALGQGPEFLTYFQNEAQLDKSGLPSDRFFAERPEGSVSTLKIQRTQQEDSAVYLCASSLGRRDIQYFGAGTRLSVL.

Only one count was recorded for this clone. This sequence joins TRBV19 and TRBJ2-2; TRBD1 agrees at 8 bases. Trimming at V came to 3 bases and at J to 0 bases, leaving 0 bases not matched to a gene. Germline CDR1 LNHDA, CDR2 SQIVND (reference sequence). The CDR3 length is 15 residues. The chain's CDR3 is CASSMGQANTGELFF. CDR3 nucleotide sequence: TGTGCCAGTAGTATGGGACAGGCGAACACCGGGGAGCTGTTTTTT.

The chain joins TRBV29-1 to TRBJ2-3; 7 bases fit TRBD1. CDR3 length: 13 amino acids. Germline CDR1 SQVTM, CDR2 ANQGSEA. Unmatched junction bases numbered 6, after V lost 3 bases and J lost 6 bases. The CDR3 protein is CSVDRGNEDTQYF. The CDR3 nucleotides are TGCAGCGTTGACAGGGGGAATGAGGATACGCAGTATTTT.

This chain uses TRBV5-1 with TRBJ2-7, with 10 bases fitting TRBD2. The germline V gene encodes CDR1 SGHRS and CDR2 YFSETQ. Unmatched junction bases numbered 3, after V lost 2 bases and J lost 4 bases. This CDR3 is 14 amino acids long. The CDR3 nucleotides read TGCGCCAGCAGCTTAGCGGGGGGGCCGTACGAGCAGTACTTC. Residues: CASSLAGGPYEQYF.

This clone has only one observation. The genes are TRBV9 and TRBJ2-1, with a possible D match to TRBD2 (7 bases). V was cut by 2 bases and J by 5 bases, with 17 bases left in between. The CDR3 length is 16 residues. Germline-derived CDR1 and CDR2 are SGDLS and YYNGEE. The CDR3 sequence: CASSVRWGGVDNEQFF. In DNA, the CDR3 is TGTGCCAGCAGCGTTCGTTGGGGGGGCGTCGACAATGAGCAGTTCTTC.

The chain couples TRBV9 to TRBJ2-1; 10 nucleotides agree with TRBD2. Germline V lookup: CDR1 SGDLS, CDR2 YYNGEE. V shed 5 bases and J 0 bases; nucleotides not matched to a gene: 5. The CDR3 is 16 amino acids. The chain's CDR3 is CASSGRTSGSYNEQFF. The CDR3 DNA is TGTGCCAGCAGTGGAAGGACTAGCGGCTCCTACAATGAGCAGTTCTTC.

V gene TRBV21-1 combines with J gene TRBJ2-5; TRBD1 reflects the table's D call only, with no check against the DNA. TRBV21-1 is assigned pseudogene status. CDR3 length: 16 residues. CDR3 region: CASSKRSQGCRETQYF. For the CDR3, the DNA is TGTGCCAGCAGCAAACGTAGTCAGGGGTGCCGAGAGACCCAGTACTTC.